The source of this T cell receptor beta chain is a study of T cell repertoires in cytomegalovirus infection. At the level of the study: Indicated by public TCR beta signatures were CMV infection and matching HLA type.

The study, taken as a whole, reports: Adding up the frequency of public TCR beta families identified people who carried CMV plus the relevant HLA. Within the response measured ex vivo, HLA-C-restricted CMV-specific TCR beta clonotypes were dominant.

The germline gives CDR1 SGHVS, CDR2 FNYEAQ. V dropped 3 bases and J dropped 3; count of bases not matched to a gene: 6. This CDR3 spans 15 amino acids. TCRdb used MiXCR to reprocess the reads, holding one entry per CDR3 protein. The table includes 750,000 to 950,000 distinct CDR3 sequences, roughly 29% detected once. This clonotype was recorded at least ten times. Its antigen is unidentified. The source was cultured CD8+ T cells from PBMCs, collected from culture after CMV antigen stimulation. This clonotype was obtained from a human donor in good health (CMV status not recorded). Some clones in this sample may be carry-over from other donors' samples. J is TRBJ2-3 and V is TRBV7-6; TRBD1 agrees at 7 bases. CDR3 sequence reads: CASSLRQGLTDTQYF. CDR3 in DNA: TGTGCCAGCAGCTTGAGACAGGGCCTAACAGATACGCAGTATTTT.